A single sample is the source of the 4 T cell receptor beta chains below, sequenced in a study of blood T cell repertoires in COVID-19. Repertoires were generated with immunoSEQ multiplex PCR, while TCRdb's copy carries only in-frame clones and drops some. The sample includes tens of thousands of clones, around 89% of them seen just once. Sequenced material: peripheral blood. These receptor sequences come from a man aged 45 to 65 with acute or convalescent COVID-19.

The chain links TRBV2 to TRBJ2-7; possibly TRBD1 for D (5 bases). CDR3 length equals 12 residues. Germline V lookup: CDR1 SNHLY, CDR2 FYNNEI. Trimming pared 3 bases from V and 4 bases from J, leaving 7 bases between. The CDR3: CASSDREYEQYV. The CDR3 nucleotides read TGTGCCAGCAGTGACAGGGAATACGAGCAGTACGTC.

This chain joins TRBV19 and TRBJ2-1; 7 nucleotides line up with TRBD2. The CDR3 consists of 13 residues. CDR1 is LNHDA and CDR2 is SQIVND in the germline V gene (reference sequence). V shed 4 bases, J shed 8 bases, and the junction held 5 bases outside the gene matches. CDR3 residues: CASSTSGIHEQFF. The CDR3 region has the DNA TGTGCCAGTAGTACCAGCGGGATCCATGAGCAGTTCTTC.

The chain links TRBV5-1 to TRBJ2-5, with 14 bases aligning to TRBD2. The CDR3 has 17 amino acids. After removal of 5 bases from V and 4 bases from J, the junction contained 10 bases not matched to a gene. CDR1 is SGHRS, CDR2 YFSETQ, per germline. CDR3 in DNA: TGCGCCAGCAGGCAGCGGACTAGCGGGAGGAGGCCAGAGACCCAGTACTTC. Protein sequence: CASRQRTSGRRPETQYF. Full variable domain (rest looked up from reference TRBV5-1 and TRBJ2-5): KAGVTQTPRYLIKTRGQQVTLSCSPISGHRSVSWYQQTPGQGLQFLFEYFSETQRNKGNFPGRFSGRQFSNSRSEMNVSTLELGDSALYLCASRQRTSGRRPETQYFGPGTRLLVL.

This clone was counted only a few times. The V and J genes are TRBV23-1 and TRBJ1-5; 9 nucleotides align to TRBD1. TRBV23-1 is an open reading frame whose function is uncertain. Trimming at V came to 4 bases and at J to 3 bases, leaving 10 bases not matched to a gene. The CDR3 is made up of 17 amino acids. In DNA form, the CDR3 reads TGCGCCAGCAGTCGGAGGGAGACAGGGGGACTCAATCAGCCCCAGCATTTT. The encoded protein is CASSRRETGGLNQPQHF.